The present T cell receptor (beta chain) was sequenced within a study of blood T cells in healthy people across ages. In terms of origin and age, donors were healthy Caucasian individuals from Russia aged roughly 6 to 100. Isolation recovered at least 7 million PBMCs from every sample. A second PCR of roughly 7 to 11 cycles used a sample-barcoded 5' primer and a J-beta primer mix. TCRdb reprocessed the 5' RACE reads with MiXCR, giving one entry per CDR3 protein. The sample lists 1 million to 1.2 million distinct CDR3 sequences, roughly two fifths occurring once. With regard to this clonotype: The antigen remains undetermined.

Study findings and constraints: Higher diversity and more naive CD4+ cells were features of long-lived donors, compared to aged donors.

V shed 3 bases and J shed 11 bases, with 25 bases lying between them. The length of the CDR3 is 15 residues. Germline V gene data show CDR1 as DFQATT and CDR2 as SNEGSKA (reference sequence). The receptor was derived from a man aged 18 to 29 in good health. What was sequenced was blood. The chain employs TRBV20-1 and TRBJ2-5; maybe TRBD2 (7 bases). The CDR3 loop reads CSASGLAGAYNEQYF. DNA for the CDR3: TGCAGTGCTAGTGGTCTTGCGGGGGCATACAATGAGCAGTACTTC.